This T cell receptor beta chain was identified during a study of blood T cell repertoires in COVID-19 (dated by TCRdb to about 2020). About the investigation overall: Collaborator samples came from the United States, Italy and Spain and covered acute and convalescent phases of COVID-19. The material from the prospective study consisted of cDNA or gDNA derived from T cells, B-cell-depleted T cells, or PBMCs. Deeply sampled blood TCRbeta repertoires from subjects exposed to, actively infected with, or recovered from COVID-19 were included in the dataset. A freely available public database, intended as a resource for researchers studying the immune response to SARS-CoV-2, is where the repertoires were released. Samples were obtained from the ongoing ImmuneRACE study (first 160 participants) and from about 1,300 subjects provided by 6 global collaborators. The sample metadata nearly always contained a de-identified subject ID, COVID-19 status, age in years and sex. Where available, HLA class I and class II types were taken from metadata supplied by the sample provider and were not determined by assay-based typing.

For this clone: This clone's antigen is unknown. It has no much larger one-base neighbor in the sample; base qualities were not kept.

Participants in the prospective study were enrolled through a virtual design, were aged roughly 18 to 95 years, and lived in roughly 24 United States geographic areas. Cohort assignment in the prospective study relied on participant-reported clinical history from a screening survey and a study questionnaire. Mobile phlebotomists in the prospective study collected whole blood, serum and a nasopharyngeal or oropharyngeal swab from every participant. Participants in the prospective study had the option to provide additional blood draws and questionnaires over an approximately 2-month period. Before DNA extraction, prospective study blood samples were shipped either frozen or at room temperature. Paper-wide results and their limitations: The amount of clinical and demographic metadata varied by source and participant and was provided uncurated.

TCRbeta CDR3 regions were amplified from genomic DNA using the immunoSEQ Assay, a bias-controlled multiplex PCR. For the original study's pipeline: The number of nucleated cells in each sample was estimated by amplification of reference gene primers within the assay. To quantify the absolute abundance of each unique TCRbeta CDR3 rearrangement, sequence reads were collapsed and filtered. Productive Simpson clonality was computed per sample as the square root of Simpson's diversity index over productive rearrangements. This is the immuneACCESS table as TCRdb keeps it, with only in-frame sequences that have V and J called. A part of the clones is gone; compared with another copy, unresolved V genes explain less than half, and the rest is unexplained. V, J and clone size are taken as reported in that table, and D and trimming were inferred from the DNA itself. Present in this sample are approximately 200,000 clones, 80% to 90% of which were seen just once. The ten largest clonotypes hold about a tenth of the sample.

V trim: 3 bases; J trim: 7 bases; unmatched bases: 3. Measured from the cysteine to the phenylalanine, the CDR3 is 14 residues long. Only the CDR3 DNA is retained, 42 bases long and in frame from the first base. The germline V gene specifies MDHEN as CDR1 and SYDVKM as CDR2. Specimen: PBMCs or T cells enriched from blood (not recorded which). This clonotype was obtained from a man younger than 35 with acute COVID-19. The chain is assembled from TRBV28 and TRBJ1-6, and 7 junctional nucleotides match TRBD1. The sequenced DNA: TGTGCCAGCAGTTTGAACAGGGGCAATTCACCCCTCCACTTT. It translates as CASSLNRGNSPLHF.